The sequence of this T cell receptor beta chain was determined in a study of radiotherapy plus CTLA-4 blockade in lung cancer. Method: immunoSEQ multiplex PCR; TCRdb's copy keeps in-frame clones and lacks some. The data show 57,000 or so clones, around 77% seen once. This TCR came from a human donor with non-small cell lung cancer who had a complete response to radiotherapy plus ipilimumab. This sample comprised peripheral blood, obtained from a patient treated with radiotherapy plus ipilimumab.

The chain's CDR3 is CASSFIYVGMNTEAFF. The CDR3 DNA follows: TGTGCCAGCAGTTTCATCTATGTGGGGATGAACACTGAAGCTTTCTTT. This chain joins TRBV28 and TRBJ1-1; D not resolved. The CDR3 length is 16 residues. The germline gives CDR1 MDHEN, CDR2 SYDVKM. Trimming removed 3 bases from V and 0 bases from J, with 14 bases in between.